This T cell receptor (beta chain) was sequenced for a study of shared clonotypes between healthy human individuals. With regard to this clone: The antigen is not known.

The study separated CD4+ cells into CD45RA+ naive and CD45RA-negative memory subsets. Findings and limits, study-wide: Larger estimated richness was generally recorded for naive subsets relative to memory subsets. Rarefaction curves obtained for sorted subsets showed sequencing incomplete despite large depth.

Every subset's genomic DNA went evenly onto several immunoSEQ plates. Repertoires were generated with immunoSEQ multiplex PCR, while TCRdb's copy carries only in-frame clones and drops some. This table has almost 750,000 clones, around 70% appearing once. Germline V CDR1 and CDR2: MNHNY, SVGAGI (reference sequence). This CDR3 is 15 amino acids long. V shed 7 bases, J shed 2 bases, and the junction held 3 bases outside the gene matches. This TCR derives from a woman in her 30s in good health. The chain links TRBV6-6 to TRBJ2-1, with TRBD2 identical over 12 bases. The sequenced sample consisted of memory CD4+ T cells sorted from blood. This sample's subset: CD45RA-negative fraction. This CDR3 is CASILAGGPYNEQFF. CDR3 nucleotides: TGTGCCAGCATCCTAGCGGGAGGGCCCTACAATGAGCAGTTCTTC.